The sequence of this T cell receptor beta chain was determined in a study of shared clonotypes between healthy human individuals. Whole-study findings and limits: The researchers took only blood, and tissue repertoires probably look different.

Germline loops: CDR1 MNHEY, CDR2 SMNVEV (reference sequence). The CDR3 covers 15 residues. Losses at the gene ends were 3 bases for V and 5 bases for J; bases not matched to a gene: 6. CD45RO-negative cells were positively selected for CCR7, leaving out terminally differentiated effector memory CD45RA+ cells. Details on this clone: Its target is unknown.

Profiled with immunoSEQ multiplex PCR; TCRdb holds only in-frame clones, not every one. The sample has fewer than 1 million clones; around 96% are singletons. Sequenced material: naive CD8+ T cells sorted from blood. The source of this sequence is a man aged 25-45 years in good health. The chain joins TRBV27 to TRBJ2-3, with 9 positions matching TRBD2. The CDR3 DNA is TGTGCCAGCAGTTTCATAGCGGGAGTGATAGATACGCAGTATTTT. It is translated as CASSFIAGVIDTQYF.